What follows describes a single T cell receptor (beta chain). Trimming took 3 bases from V and 3 from J, leaving 15 bases between them. CDR3 length: 16 residues. The V gene's germline CDR1 is MDHEN and CDR2 SYDVKM. TCRdb independently ran MiXCR on the RT-PCR reads; one entry per CDR3 protein. The table includes about 960,000 distinct CDR3 sequences, roughly 18% detected once. This sample stems from a study of patients and donors after allogeneic stem cell transplantation. This chain connects TRBV28 to TRBJ1-5, with a tentative D call TRBD1 (5 bases). The sample comprised blood, either unsorted or a sorted T cell fraction (not recorded which). This TCR was sampled from a human donor who was either an allogeneic HSCT recipient or a stem cell or donor lymphocyte infusion donor (not recorded which). It is not recorded whose cells these are; they may come from a transplant donor. In nucleotides, the CDR3 is TGTGCCAGCAGTTTGGGGCCCTCAAATGTCAATCAGCCCCAGCATTTT. It yields the protein CASSLGPSNVNQPQHF.